This T cell receptor (beta chain) stems from a study of T cells in Graves' hyperthyroidism and ophthalmopathy. RNA transcripts provided the source from which TCR beta CDR3 regions were amplified. In the first-round RT-PCR of the TCR CDR3, the HTBI primer set was used. One entry per CDR3 protein, called by TCRdb with MiXCR from the multiplex PCR reads. In the table there are roughly 500,000 distinct CDR3 sequences, roughly 25% of which are singletons. Fresh 10 ml peripheral blood yielded PBMCs. Trimming shortened V by 5 bases and J by 4 bases, and 18 bases separated the two germline ends. This CDR3 has 15 residues. The germline V gene has CDR1 MNHEY and CDR2 SMNVEV (reference sequence).

The sequenced sample was blood. The sequence came from a woman aged 25-40 years with Graves' ophthalmopathy. The V call is TRBV27, the J call TRBJ2-7; D call uncertain. CDR3 coding DNA: TGTGCCAGCAGTCCGGGTCGTTCGATTGCATACGAGCAGTACTTC. The encoded protein is CASSPGRSIAYEQYF.